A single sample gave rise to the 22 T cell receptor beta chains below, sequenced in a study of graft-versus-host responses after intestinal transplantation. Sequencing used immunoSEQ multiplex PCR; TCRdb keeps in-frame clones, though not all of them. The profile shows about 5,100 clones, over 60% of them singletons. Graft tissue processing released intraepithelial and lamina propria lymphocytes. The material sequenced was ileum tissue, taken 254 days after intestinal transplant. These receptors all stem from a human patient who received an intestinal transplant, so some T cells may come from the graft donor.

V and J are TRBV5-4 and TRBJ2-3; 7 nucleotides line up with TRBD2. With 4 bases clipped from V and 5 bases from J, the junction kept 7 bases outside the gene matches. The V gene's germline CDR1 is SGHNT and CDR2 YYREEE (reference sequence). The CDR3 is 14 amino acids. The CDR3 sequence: CASSVRRGEDTQYF. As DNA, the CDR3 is TGTGCCAGCAGCGTCCGCCGGGGGGAAGATACGCAGTATTTT. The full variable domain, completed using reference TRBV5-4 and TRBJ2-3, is ETGVTQSPTHLIKTRGQQVTLRCSSQSGHNTVSWYQQALGQGPQFIFQYYREEENGRGNFPPRFSGLQFPNYSSELNVNALELDDSALYLCASSVRRGEDTQYFGPGTRLTVL.

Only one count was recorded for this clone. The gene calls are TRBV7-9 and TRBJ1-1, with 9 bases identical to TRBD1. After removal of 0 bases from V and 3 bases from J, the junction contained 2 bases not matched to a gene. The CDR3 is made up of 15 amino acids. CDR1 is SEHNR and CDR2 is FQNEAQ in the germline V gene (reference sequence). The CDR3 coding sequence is TGTGCCAGCAGCTTAGCACGGACAGGGGACACTGAAGCTTTCTTT. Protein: CASSLARTGDTEAFF. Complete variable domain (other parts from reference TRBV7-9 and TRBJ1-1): DTGVSQNPRHKITKRGQNVTFRCDPISEHNRLYWYRQTLGQGPEFLTYFQNEAQLEKSRLLSDRFSAERPKGSFSTLEIQRTEQGDSAMYLCASSLARTGDTEAFFGQGTRLTVV.

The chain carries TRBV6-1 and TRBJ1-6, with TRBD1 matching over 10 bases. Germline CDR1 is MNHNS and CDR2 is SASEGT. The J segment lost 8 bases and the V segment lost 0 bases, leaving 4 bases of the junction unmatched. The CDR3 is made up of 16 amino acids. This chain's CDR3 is CASSEADGQGDSPLHF. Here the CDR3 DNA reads TGTGCCAGCAGTGAAGCGGATGGACAGGGGGATTCACCCCTCCACTTT.

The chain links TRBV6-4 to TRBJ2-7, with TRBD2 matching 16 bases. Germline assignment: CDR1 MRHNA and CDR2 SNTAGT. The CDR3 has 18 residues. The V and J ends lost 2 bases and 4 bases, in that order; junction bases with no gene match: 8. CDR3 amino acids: CASSDGGTSGGAGYEQYF. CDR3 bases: TGTGCCAGCAGTGACGGCGGGACTAGCGGGGGGGCTGGGTACGAGCAGTACTTC.

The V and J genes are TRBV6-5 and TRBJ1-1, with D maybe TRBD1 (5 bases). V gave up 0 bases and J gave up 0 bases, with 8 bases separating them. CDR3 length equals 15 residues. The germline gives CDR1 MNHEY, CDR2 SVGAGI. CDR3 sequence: CASSYSKQVNTEAFF. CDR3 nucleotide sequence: TGTGCCAGCAGTTACTCGAAACAGGTGAACACTGAAGCTTTCTTT.

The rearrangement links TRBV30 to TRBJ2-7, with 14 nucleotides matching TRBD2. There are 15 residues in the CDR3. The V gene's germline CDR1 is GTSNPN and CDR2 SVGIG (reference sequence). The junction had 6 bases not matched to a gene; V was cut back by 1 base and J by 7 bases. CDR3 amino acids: CAWSGLAGGRGEQYF. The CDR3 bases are TGTGCCTGGAGTGGACTAGCGGGAGGGCGGGGTGAGCAGTACTTC.

The CDR3: CASSEAGGPWFPGELFF. In nucleotides, the CDR3 is TGTGCCAGCAGTGAAGCGGGGGGGCCTTGGTTCCCCGGGGAGCTGTTTTTT. V and J are TRBV6-1 and TRBJ2-2; TRBD2 is a possible D gene (7 bases). CDR1 is MNHNS, CDR2 SASEGT, per germline. The CDR3 covers 17 residues. V lost 0 bases, J lost 6 bases, and 17 bases lay in between.

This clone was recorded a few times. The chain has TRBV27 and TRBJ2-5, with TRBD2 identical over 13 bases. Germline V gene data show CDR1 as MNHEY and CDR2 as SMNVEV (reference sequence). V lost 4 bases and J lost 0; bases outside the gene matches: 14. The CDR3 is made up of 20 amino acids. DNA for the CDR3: TGTGCCAGCAGTTCACGGACTAGCGGGAGACTAGGGGCCTACCAAGAGACCCAGTACTTC. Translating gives CASSSRTSGRLGAYQETQYF.

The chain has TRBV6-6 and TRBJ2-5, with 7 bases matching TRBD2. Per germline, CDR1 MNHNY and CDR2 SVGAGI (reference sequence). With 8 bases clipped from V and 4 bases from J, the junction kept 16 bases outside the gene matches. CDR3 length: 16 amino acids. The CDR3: CASYKKRGRRVETQYF. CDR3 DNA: TGTGCCAGCTATAAAAAGCGGGGTAGGCGAGTAGAGACCCAGTACTTC.

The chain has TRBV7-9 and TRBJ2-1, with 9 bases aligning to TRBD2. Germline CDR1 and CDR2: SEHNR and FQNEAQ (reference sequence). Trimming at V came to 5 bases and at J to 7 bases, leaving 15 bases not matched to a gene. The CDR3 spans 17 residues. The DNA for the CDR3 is TGTGCCAGCAGCCAGGGGCAGGGACTAGCTTTAAGGAATGAGCAGTTCTTC. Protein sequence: CASSQGQGLALRNEQFF.

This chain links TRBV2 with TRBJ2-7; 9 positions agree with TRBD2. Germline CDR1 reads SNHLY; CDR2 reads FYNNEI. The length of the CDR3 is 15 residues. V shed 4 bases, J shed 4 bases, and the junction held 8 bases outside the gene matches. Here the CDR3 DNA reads TGTGCCAGCAGTGGTCTAGCGGGGATAGTTTACGAGCAGTACTTC. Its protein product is CASSGLAGIVYEQYF.

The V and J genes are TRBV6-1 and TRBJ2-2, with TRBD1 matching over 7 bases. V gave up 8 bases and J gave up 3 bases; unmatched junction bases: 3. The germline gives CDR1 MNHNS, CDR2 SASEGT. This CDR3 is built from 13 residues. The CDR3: CASRDRHTGELFF. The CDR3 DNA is TGTGCCAGCCGGGACAGACACACCGGGGAGCTGTTTTTT.

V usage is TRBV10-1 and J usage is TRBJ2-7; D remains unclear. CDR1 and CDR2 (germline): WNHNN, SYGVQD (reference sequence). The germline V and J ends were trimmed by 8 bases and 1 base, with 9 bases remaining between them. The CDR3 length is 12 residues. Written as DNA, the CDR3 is TGCGCCAGCTATCTAGGTTCCTACGAGCAGTACTTC. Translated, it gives CASYLGSYEQYF.

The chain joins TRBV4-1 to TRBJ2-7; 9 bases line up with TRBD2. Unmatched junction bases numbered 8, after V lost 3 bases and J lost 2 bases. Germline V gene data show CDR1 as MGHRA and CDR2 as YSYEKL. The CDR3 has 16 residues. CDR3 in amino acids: CASSQGSSGITYEQYF. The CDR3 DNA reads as TGCGCCAGCAGCCAGGGCTCTAGCGGGATTACCTACGAGCAGTACTTC.

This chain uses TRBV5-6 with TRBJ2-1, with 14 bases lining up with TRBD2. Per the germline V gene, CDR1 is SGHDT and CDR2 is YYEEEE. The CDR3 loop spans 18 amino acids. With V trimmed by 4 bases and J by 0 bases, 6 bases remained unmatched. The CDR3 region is CASSKGTSGGRSYNEQFF. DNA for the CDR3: TGTGCCAGCAGCAAAGGGACTAGCGGGGGACGCTCCTACAATGAGCAGTTCTTC.

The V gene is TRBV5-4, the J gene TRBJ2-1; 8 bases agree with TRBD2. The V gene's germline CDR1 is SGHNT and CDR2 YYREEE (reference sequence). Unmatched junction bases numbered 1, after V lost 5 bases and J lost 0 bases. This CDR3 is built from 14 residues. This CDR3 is CASSAGGSYNEQFF. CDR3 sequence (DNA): TGTGCCAGCAGTGCGGGGGGCTCCTACAATGAGCAGTTCTTC.

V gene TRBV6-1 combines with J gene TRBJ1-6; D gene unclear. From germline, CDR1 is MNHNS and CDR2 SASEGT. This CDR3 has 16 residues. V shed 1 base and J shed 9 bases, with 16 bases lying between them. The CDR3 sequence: CASSEGPTWGGSPLHF. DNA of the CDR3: TGTGCCAGCAGTGAAGGGCCCACTTGGGGAGGTTCACCCCTCCACTTT.

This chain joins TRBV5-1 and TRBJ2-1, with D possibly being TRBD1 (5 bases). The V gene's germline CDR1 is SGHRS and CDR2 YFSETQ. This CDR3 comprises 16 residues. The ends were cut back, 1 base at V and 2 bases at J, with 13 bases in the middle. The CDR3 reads CASSLYPRVPYNEQFF. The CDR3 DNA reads TGCGCCAGCAGCTTGTACCCCAGGGTCCCCTACAATGAGCAGTTCTTC.

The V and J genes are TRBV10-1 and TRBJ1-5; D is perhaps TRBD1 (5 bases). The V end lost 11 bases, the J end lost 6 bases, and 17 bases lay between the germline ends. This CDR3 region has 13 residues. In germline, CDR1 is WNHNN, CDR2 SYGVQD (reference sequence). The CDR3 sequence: CAAHARVSQPQHF. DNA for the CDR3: TGCGCCGCCCACGCCAGGGTTAGTCAGCCCCAGCATTTT.

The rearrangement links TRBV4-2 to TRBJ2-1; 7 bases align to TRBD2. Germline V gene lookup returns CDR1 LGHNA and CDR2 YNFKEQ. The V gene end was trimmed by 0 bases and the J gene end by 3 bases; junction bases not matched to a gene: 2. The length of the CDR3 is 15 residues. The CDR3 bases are TGTGCCAGCAGCCAAGATGGACTAGTCTACAATGAGCAGTTCTTC. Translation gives CASSQDGLVYNEQFF.

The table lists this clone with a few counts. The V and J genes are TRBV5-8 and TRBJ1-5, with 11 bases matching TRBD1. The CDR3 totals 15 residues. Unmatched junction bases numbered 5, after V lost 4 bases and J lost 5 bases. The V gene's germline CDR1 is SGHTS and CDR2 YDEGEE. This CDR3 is CASSARDRGDQPQHF. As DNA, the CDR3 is TGTGCCAGCAGCGCCCGGGACAGGGGGGATCAGCCCCAGCATTTT.

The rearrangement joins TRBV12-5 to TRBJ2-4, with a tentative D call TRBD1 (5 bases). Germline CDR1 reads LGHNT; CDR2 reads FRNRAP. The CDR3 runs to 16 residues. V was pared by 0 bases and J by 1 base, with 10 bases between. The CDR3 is CASGLVWGRAKNIQYF. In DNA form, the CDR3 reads TGTGCTAGTGGTTTGGTATGGGGCAGGGCCAAAAACATTCAGTACTTC. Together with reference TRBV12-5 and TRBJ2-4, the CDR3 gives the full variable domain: DARVTQTPRHKVTEMGQEVTMRCQPILGHNTVFWYRQTMMQGLELLAYFRNRAPLDDSGMPKDRFSAEMPDATLATLKIQPSEPRDSAVYFCASGLVWGRAKNIQYFGAGTRLSVL.